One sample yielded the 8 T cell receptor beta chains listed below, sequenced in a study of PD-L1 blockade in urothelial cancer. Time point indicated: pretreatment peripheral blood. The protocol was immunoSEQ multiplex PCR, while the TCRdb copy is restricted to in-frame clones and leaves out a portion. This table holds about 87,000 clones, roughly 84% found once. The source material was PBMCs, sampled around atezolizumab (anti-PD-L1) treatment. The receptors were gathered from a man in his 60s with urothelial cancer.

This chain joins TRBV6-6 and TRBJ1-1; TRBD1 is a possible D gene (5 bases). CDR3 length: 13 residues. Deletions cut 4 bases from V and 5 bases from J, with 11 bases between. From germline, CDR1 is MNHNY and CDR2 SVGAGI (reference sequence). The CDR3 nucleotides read TGTGCCAGCAGTTCTGCGGGGGGGACTGAAGCTTTCTTT. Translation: CASSSAGGTEAFF.

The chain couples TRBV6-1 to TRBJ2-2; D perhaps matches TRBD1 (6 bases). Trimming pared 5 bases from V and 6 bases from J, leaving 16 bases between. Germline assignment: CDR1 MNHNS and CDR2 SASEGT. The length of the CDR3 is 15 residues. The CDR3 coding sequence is TGTGCCAGCAGTAGGGAGAACAGGGTACCCGGGGAGCTGTTTTTT. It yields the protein CASSRENRVPGELFF.

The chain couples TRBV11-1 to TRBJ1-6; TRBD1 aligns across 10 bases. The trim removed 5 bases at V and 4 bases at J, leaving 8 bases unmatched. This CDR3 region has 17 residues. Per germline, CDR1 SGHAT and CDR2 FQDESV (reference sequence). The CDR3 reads CASSPGTGAYYNSPLHF. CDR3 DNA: TGTGCCAGCAGCCCAGGGACAGGGGCGTATTATAATTCACCCCTCCACTTT.

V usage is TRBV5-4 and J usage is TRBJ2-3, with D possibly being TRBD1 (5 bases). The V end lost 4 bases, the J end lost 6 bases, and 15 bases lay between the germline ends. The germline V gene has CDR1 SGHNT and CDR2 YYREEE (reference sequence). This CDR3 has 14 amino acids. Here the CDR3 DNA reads TGTGCCAGCAGCCCCCCAGGGTTCCAGGATACGCAGTATTTT. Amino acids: CASSPPGFQDTQYF. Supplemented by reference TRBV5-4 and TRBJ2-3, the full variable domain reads ETGVTQSPTHLIKTRGQQVTLRCSSQSGHNTVSWYQQALGQGPQFIFQYYREEENGRGNFPPRFSGLQFPNYSSELNVNALELDDSALYLCASSPPGFQDTQYFGPGTRLTVL.

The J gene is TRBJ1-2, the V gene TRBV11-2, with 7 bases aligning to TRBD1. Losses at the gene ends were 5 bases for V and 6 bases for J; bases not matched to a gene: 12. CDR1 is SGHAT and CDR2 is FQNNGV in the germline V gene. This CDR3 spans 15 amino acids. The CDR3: CASSLTGSFTDGYTF. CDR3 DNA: TGTGCCAGCAGCCTGACAGGGTCCTTTACGGATGGCTACACCTTC. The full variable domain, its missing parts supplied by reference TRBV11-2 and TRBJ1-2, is EAGVAQSPRYKIIEKRQSVAFWCNPISGHATLYWYQQILGQGPKLLIQFQNNGVVDDSQLPKDRFSAERLKGVDSTLKIQPAKLEDSAVYLCASSLTGSFTDGYTFGSGTRLTVV.

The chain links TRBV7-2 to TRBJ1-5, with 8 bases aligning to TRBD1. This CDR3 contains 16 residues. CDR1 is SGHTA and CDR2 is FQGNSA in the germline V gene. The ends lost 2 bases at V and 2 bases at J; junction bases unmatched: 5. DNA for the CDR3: TGTGCCAGCAGCTTACTCGGACAGGGCGGCAATCAGCCCCAGCATTTT. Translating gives CASSLLGQGGNQPQHF.

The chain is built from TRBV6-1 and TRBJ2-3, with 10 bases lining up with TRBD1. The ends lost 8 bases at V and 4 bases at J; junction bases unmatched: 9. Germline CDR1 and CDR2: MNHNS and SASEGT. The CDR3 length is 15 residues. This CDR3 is CASPPGQGFSDTQYF. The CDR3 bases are TGTGCCAGCCCCCCGGGACAGGGGTTTTCAGATACGCAGTATTTT.

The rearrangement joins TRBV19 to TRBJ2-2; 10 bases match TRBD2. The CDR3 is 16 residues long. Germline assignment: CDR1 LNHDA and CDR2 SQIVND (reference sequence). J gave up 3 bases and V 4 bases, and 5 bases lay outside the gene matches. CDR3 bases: TGTGCCAGTAGTAGAGCGGGAGGGCCAGACACCGGGGAGCTGTTTTTT. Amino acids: CASSRAGGPDTGELFF.